Each of the 32 T cell receptor beta chains below was sequenced from the same sample in a study of blood T cells in healthy people across ages. Primers used in a second PCR of about 6 to 11 cycles were a sample-barcoded 5' primer and a J-beta primer mix. TCRdb used MiXCR to reprocess the 5' RACE reads, holding one entry per CDR3 protein. The sample records hundreds of thousands of distinct CDR3 sequences, 20% to 30% being singletons. This sample also appeared in a second study, on T cells of mothers and their children.

Sequenced: blood. These receptors all stem from a boy aged 5-17 years in good health.

In the case of this clonotype: One end of the junction varies from germline; a read error may be responsible. The CDR3 is CASGLPQGAMDF. The DNA for the CDR3 is TGTGCCAGCGGTTTACCCCAGGGGGCAATGGACTTC. V usage is TRBV28 and J usage is TRBJ2-7; 8 bases are a match to TRBD1. This CDR3 region has 12 residues. CDR1 is MDHEN and CDR2 is SYDVKM in the germline V gene.

Worth noting for this clonotype: One junction end disagrees with the germline gene, perhaps due to a read error. The chain couples TRBV12-5 to TRBJ2-2, with a tentative D call TRBD1 (5 bases). In germline, CDR1 is LGHNT, CDR2 FRNRAP. The CDR3 is 19 residues long. The CDR3 region has the DNA TGTGCCAGTGGTTTGGTACAGGTATTAGCCGAGCCCAAAACCGGGGAGCTGTTTTTT. Its protein product is CASGLVQVLAEPKTGELFF.

This clonotype was seen a handful of times. The chain employs TRBV4-2 and TRBJ1-1, with 8 bases identical to TRBD1. In germline, CDR1 is LGHNA, CDR2 YNFKEQ. The CDR3 runs 14 residues. Trimming cost V 4 bases and J 6 bases; bases outside gene matches: 7. The CDR3 sequence is CASSPDDRGAEAFF. The CDR3 nucleotides read TGTGCCAGCAGCCCAGACGACAGGGGTGCTGAAGCTTTCTTT.

The chain uses TRBV18 and TRBJ2-5, with TRBD1 matching over 8 bases. The J call may be faulty, since TRBJ2-7 better matches the DNA end. The CDR3 has 16 residues. Germline lookup yields CDR1 KGHSH and CDR2 LQKENI. The DNA of the CDR3 is TGTGCCAGCTCACCTCGAGGACAGGGAGCACTCTACGAGCAGTACTTC. This codes for CASSPRGQGALYEQYF.

The chain uses TRBV7-2 and TRBJ2-5; 8 bases align to TRBD1. The length of the CDR3 is 14 residues. The V gene end was trimmed by 5 bases and the J gene end by 5 bases; junction bases not matched to a gene: 7. CDR1 is SGHTA and CDR2 is FQGNSA in the germline V gene. CDR3 in DNA: TGTGCCAGCAGCCCTACCCGGGACAGGGAGACCCAGTACTTC. Translated, it gives CASSPTRDRETQYF.

Note on this clonotype: At one of its ends the junction is not consistent with the germline gene, which may arise from a read error. J is TRBJ2-4 and V is TRBV12-5; 12 bases are a match to TRBD2. CDR1 is LGHNT and CDR2 is FRNRAP in the germline V gene. The CDR3 contains 14 residues. The CDR3 nucleotides read TGTGCTAGTGACCTAGCGGGAGGGGCAAACACTCAGTACTTC. Its translation is CASDLAGGANTQYF.

This clonotype was seen more than once but under ten times. The rearrangement joins TRBV28 to TRBJ2-4, with 11 bases lining up with TRBD1. CDR3 length equals 17 residues. Germline-derived CDR1 and CDR2 are MDHEN and SYDVKM. The V segment lost 3 bases and the J segment 6 bases; nucleotides outside the gene matches: 10. The CDR3 loop is CASSLTGTGGDGNIQYF. The CDR3 bases are TGTGCCAGCAGTTTGACCGGGACAGGGGGTGATGGAAACATTCAGTACTTC.

This CDR3 reads CASSHRDIGRETQYF. The CDR3 DNA sequence: TGCGCCAGCAGCCACCGGGACATAGGGAGAGAGACCCAGTACTTC. This chain links TRBV5-1 with TRBJ2-5, with D possibly matching TRBD1 (6 bases). The CDR3 runs to 15 residues. Trimming took 4 bases from V and 4 from J, leaving 17 bases between them. Germline CDR1 SGHRS, CDR2 YFSETQ.

The chain joins TRBV29-1 to TRBJ2-3; D could derive from TRBD1 or TRBD2 (5 bases each). Germline CDR1 reads SQVTM; CDR2 reads ANQGSEA. The CDR3 is 15 amino acids. Trimming pared 7 bases from V and 9 bases from J, leaving 26 bases between. The CDR3 bases are TGCAGCGCAGGGACGGACCGAGCGCTAGCACCCACGCAGTATTTT. Translation gives CSAGTDRALAPTQYF.

V and J are TRBV28 and TRBJ2-5; D might be TRBD1 (6 bases). Germline assignment: CDR1 MDHEN and CDR2 SYDVKM. The CDR3 sequence is 17 residues long. The ends were cut back, 6 bases at V and 2 bases at J, with 22 bases in the middle. CDR3: CASSLARDTLGQETQYF. As DNA, the CDR3 is TGTGCCAGCAGCTTGGCTCGGGACACTCTGGGGCAAGAGACCCAGTACTTC.

This clonotype came up a few times. This chain connects TRBV27 to TRBJ2-1; possibly TRBD1 or TRBD2 for D (6 bases each). CDR3 length: 13 residues. V lost 2 bases, J lost 10 bases, and 12 bases lay in between. From germline, CDR1 is MNHEY and CDR2 SMNVEV (reference sequence). The CDR3 sequence: CASSLGAGGEQFF. CDR3 bases: TGTGCCAGCAGTTTAGGGGCCGGGGGCGAGCAGTTCTTC.

This clonotype was detected only a few times. The CDR3 DNA is TGTGCCATCAGTGATCCCGCAAGGGAGCAGTACTTC. This codes for CAISDPAREQYF. This chain uses TRBV10-3 with TRBJ2-7, with D unresolved. V dropped 3 bases and J dropped 7 bases, with 10 bases sitting between them. This CDR3 region has 12 residues. The germline gives CDR1 ENHRY, CDR2 SYGVKD.

The chain recombines TRBV19 with TRBJ2-3; 7 bases match TRBD2. The length of the CDR3 is 13 residues. J was trimmed by 4 bases and V by 7 bases; bases with no gene match: 5. Germline lookup yields CDR1 LNHDA and CDR2 SQIVND (reference sequence). The CDR3 DNA reads as TGTGCCAGTAATATGCGGGAGTCAGATACGCAGTATTTT. Amino acids: CASNMRESDTQYF.

The rearrangement joins TRBV27 to TRBJ1-2; weak D call: TRBD1 (5 bases). The CDR3 runs 16 residues. Germline values: CDR1 MNHEY, CDR2 SMNVEV (reference sequence). Trimming cost V 3 bases and J 0 bases, with 14 bases left between them. This CDR3 reads CASSLSGAPSNYGYTF. The CDR3, as DNA: TGTGCCAGCAGTTTGTCCGGGGCTCCTTCTAACTATGGCTACACCTTC.

The chain recombines TRBV5-1 with TRBJ1-1, with a possible D match to TRBD1 (6 bases). Deletions cut 0 bases from V and 4 bases from J, with 13 bases between. Per the germline V gene, CDR1 is SGHRS and CDR2 is YFSETQ. This CDR3 has 15 residues. CDR3 amino acids: CASSLARGEGTEAFF. Written as DNA, the CDR3 is TGCGCCAGCAGCTTGGCCAGGGGAGAGGGCACTGAAGCTTTCTTT.

The table lists this clonotype with a few counts. Mismatch with germline at one junction end may stem from a read error. The V and J genes are TRBV7-2 and TRBJ2-5; 9 positions match TRBD2. CDR3 length: 17 residues. CDR1 is SGHTA, CDR2 FQGNSA, per germline. CDR3 nucleotide sequence: TGTGCCGGCAGCTTCCCCGGCCTAGCGGGATTGGAAGAGACCCAGTACTTC. The encoded protein is CAGSFPGLAGLEETQYF. The complete variable domain, with remaining parts taken from reference TRBV7-2 and TRBJ2-5, reads GAGVSQSPSNKVTEKGKDVELRCDPISGHTALYWYRQSLGQGLEFLIYFQGNSAPDKSGLPSDRFSAERTGGSVSTLTIQRTQQEDSAVYLCAGSFPGLAGLEETQYFGPGTRLLVL.

This clonotype has only a few counts. The chain uses TRBV6-8 and TRBJ1-1; D unclear. Germline CDR1 MNHGY, CDR2 SAAAGT. The CDR3 has 14 amino acids. Deletions cut 5 bases from V and 7 bases from J, with 17 bases between. The CDR3 loop is CASSKSQNRNEAFF. In DNA form, the CDR3 reads TGTGCCAGCAGTAAATCGCAGAACCGTAATGAAGCTTTCTTT.

This chain connects TRBV6-5 to TRBJ1-5; possibly TRBD1 for D (6 bases). This CDR3 spans 13 amino acids. The V gene lost 6 bases and the J gene lost 3 bases, with 9 bases spanning the gap. Germline lookup yields CDR1 MNHEY and CDR2 SVGAGI. As DNA, the CDR3 is TGTGCCAGCAGCCGACAGGCCAATCAGCCCCAGCATTTT. Its protein is CASSRQANQPQHF.

This chain uses TRBV29-1 with TRBJ2-1; 10 positions match TRBD2. This CDR3 region has 15 residues. V shed 8 bases, J shed 7 bases, and the junction held 14 bases outside the gene matches. Germline loops: CDR1 SQVTM, CDR2 ANQGSEA. In DNA, the CDR3 is TGCAGCTCAAATGGGGCTAGCGGGAGTACAAATGAGCAGTTCTTC. Its translation is CSSNGASGSTNEQFF.

In this sample, this clonotype turned up a few times. This chain links TRBV29-1 with TRBJ2-3, with TRBD1 as a possible D gene (5 bases). CDR1 and CDR2 (germline): SQVTM, ANQGSEA. V shed 3 bases and J shed 0 bases, with 13 bases lying between them. The CDR3 runs 15 residues. This CDR3 reads CSVEGLTASTDTQYF. CDR3 sequence (DNA): TGCAGCGTTGAGGGGCTAACCGCTAGCACAGATACGCAGTATTTT.

This clonotype was seen more than once but under ten times. The J gene is TRBJ2-3, the V gene TRBV6-2 or TRBV6-3; TRBD1 matches 7 bases. Trimming took 6 bases from V and 2 from J; bases not matched to a gene: 5. Germline V lookup: CDR1 MNHEY, CDR2 SVGEGT. The CDR3 is made up of 14 amino acids. CDR3 residues: CASSTDRATDTQYF. CDR3 nucleotide sequence: TGTGCCAGCAGCACTGACAGGGCCACAGATACGCAGTATTTT.

This clonotype was picked up a small number of times. The genes are TRBV29-1 and TRBJ2-7; TRBD1 matches 9 bases. CDR1 is SQVTM, CDR2 ANQGSEA, per germline. This CDR3 comprises 12 residues. Trimming took 8 bases from V and 6 from J; bases not matched to a gene: 8. The CDR3 nucleotides are TGCAGCTACAGGGGACAGGGAAGCGAGCAGTACTTC. The encoded protein is CSYRGQGSEQYF.

The chain has TRBV28 and TRBJ1-6; D remains unclear. V gave up 3 bases and J gave up 0 bases, with 9 bases separating them. Germline V lookup: CDR1 MDHEN, CDR2 SYDVKM. There are 16 residues in the CDR3. This CDR3 is CASSFIQSSYNSPLHF. CDR3 in DNA: TGTGCCAGCAGTTTCATACAGAGCTCCTATAATTCACCCCTCCACTTT.

This sequence joins TRBV5-1 and TRBJ1-4; TRBD1 might be the D (6 bases). There are 15 residues in the CDR3. In germline, CDR1 is SGHRS, CDR2 YFSETQ. V lost 0 bases, J lost 5 bases, and 11 bases lay in between. The CDR3 here is CASSLEWTANEKLFF. CDR3 in DNA: TGCGCCAGCAGCTTGGAGTGGACAGCAAATGAAAAACTGTTTTTT.

This clonotype was recorded many times. The chain combines TRBV2 with TRBJ2-1, with D hard to call. Trimming pared 2 bases from V and 0 bases from J, leaving 8 bases between. Germline CDR1 reads SNHLY; CDR2 reads FYNNEI. The CDR3 is made up of 15 amino acids. CDR3 in amino acids: CASSEIRSSYNEQFF. DNA for the CDR3: TGTGCCAGCAGTGAAATCAGGAGCTCCTACAATGAGCAGTTCTTC.

The V call is TRBV28, the J call TRBJ2-7; a possible D gene is TRBD1 (6 bases). CDR1 and CDR2 from the germline V gene are MDHEN and SYDVKM. With 0 bases removed from V and 7 bases from J, the gap between germline ends came to 10 bases. CDR3 size: 13 residues. The CDR3 sequence: CASSLWRQVEQYF. The CDR3 nucleotides are TGTGCCAGCAGTTTATGGAGACAGGTTGAGCAGTACTTC.

This clonotype was seen a few times. V is TRBV12-3 or TRBV12-4 and J is TRBJ2-6; D not resolved. The V and J ends lost 10 bases and 3 bases respectively, with 7 bases between them. CDR3 length: 12 residues. The CDR3 reads CATYDGANVLTF. CDR3 DNA: TGTGCCACCTACGATGGGGCCAACGTCCTGACTTTC.

There are a few counts of this clonotype. The chain carries TRBV5-1 and TRBJ2-5, with D perhaps matching TRBD1 (6 bases). CDR1 SGHRS and CDR2 YFSETQ come from the germline V gene. The CDR3 length is 15 residues. With 4 bases removed from V and 5 bases from J, the gap between germline ends came to 18 bases. This chain's CDR3 is CASSLQGPGGETQYF. CDR3 bases: TGCGCCAGCAGCCTACAGGGCCCAGGCGGGGAGACCCAGTACTTC.

The V gene is TRBV20-1, the J gene TRBJ2-5, with TRBD2 as a possible D gene (6 bases). The J call may be faulty, since TRBJ2-7 better matches the DNA end. Germline assignment: CDR1 DFQATT and CDR2 SNEGSKA (reference sequence). The CDR3 contains 15 residues. CDR3 sequence: CSARDLGSEMYEQYF. The DNA for the CDR3 is TGCAGTGCTAGAGATCTCGGGAGCGAGATGTACGAGCAGTACTTC.

The chain employs TRBV12-3 or TRBV12-4 and TRBJ2-3; D gene unclear. The CDR3 covers 11 residues. V was pared by 3 bases and J by 13 bases, with 11 bases between. The DNA for the CDR3 is TGTGCCAGCAGTTTCGGCGACGTGGAGTATTTT. The encoded protein is CASSFGDVEYF.

This clonotype was observed a few times. This chain joins TRBV11-2 and TRBJ2-7; perhaps TRBD1 as D (5 bases). Germline V gene data show CDR1 as SGHAT and CDR2 as FQNNGV. The CDR3 has 15 residues. V lost 6 bases and J lost 0, with 15 bases in between. CDR3 DNA sequence: TGTGCCAGCAGAACCTGGGGCAGAACCTCCTACGAGCAGTACTTC. Translation gives CASRTWGRTSYEQYF.

This sequence joins TRBV11-1 and TRBJ2-4; tentatively, D is TRBD1 (5 bases). The germline V gene has CDR1 SGHAT and CDR2 FQDESV (reference sequence). The CDR3 length is 13 residues. Between the trimmed V and J ends, which lost 3 bases and 8 bases, there was a span of 11 bases. CDR3 nucleotide sequence: TGTGCCAGCAGCTTCGATATAGGGGACATTCAGTACTTC. Residues: CASSFDIGDIQYF.